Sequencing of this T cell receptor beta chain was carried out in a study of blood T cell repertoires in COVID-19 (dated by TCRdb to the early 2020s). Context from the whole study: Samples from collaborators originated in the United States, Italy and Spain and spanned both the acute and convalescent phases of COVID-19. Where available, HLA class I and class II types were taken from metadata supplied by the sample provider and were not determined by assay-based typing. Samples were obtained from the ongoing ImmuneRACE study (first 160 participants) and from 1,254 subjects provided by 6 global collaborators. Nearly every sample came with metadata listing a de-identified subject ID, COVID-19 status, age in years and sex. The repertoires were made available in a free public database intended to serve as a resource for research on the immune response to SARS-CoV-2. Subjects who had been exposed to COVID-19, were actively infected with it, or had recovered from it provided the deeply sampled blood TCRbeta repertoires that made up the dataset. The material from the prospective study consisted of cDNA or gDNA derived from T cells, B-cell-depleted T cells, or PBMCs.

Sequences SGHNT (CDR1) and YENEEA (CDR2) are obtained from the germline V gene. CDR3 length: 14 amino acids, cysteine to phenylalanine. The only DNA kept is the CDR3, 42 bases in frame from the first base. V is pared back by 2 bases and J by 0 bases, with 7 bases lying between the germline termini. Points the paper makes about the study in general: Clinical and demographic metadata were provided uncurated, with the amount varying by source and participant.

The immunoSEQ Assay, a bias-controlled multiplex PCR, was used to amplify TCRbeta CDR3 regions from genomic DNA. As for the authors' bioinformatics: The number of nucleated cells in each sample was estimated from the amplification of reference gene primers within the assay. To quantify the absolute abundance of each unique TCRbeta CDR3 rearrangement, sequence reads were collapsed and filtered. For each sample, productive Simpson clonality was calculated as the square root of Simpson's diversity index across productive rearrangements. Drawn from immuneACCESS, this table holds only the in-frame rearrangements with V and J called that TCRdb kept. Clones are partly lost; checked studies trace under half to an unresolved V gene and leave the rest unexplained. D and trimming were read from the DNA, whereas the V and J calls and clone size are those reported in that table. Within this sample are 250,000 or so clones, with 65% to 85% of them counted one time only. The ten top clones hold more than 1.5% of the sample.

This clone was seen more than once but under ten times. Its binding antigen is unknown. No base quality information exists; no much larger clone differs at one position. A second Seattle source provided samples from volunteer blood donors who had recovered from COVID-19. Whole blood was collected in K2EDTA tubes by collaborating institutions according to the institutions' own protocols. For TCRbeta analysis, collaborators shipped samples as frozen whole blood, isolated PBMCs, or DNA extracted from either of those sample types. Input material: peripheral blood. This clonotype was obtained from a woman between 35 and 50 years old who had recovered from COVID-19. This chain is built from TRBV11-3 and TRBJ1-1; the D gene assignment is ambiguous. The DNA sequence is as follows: TGTGCCAGCAGCTTATCTAGTATGAACACTGAAGCTTTCTTT. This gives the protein CASSLSSMNTEAFF. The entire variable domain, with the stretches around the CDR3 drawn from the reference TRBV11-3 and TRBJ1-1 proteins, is EAGVVQSPRYKIIEKKQPVAFWCNPISGHNTLYWYLQNLGQGPELLIRYENEEAVDDSQLPKDRFSAERLKGVDSTLKIQPAELGDSAVYLCASSLSSMNTEAFFGQGTRLTVV.